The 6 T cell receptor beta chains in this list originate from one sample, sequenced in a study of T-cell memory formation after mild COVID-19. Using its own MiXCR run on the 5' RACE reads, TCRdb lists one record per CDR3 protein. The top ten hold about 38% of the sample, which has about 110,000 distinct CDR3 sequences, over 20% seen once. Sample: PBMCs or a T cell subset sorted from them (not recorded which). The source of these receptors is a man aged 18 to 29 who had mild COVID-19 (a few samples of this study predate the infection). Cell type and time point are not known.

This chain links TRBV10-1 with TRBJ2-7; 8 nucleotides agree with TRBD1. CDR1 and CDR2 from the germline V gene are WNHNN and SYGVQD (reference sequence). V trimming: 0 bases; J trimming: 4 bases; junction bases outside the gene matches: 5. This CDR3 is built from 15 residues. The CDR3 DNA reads TGCGCCAGCAGTGAGTCAATGGACAGGGATTACGAGCAGTACTTC. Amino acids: CASSESMDRDYEQYF.

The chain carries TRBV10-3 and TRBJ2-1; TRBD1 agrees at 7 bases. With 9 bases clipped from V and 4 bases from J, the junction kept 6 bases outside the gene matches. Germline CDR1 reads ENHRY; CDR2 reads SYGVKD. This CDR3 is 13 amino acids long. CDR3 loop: CAMTTGRYNEQFF. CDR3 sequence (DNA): TGTGCCATGACGACAGGGCGGTACAATGAGCAGTTCTTC.

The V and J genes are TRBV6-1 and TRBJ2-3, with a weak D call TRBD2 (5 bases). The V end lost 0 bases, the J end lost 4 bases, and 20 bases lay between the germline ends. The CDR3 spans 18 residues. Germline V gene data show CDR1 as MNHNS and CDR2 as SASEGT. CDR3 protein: CASSEATMGRPEADTQYF. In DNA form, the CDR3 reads TGTGCCAGCAGTGAAGCGACAATGGGGAGACCGGAGGCAGATACGCAGTATTTT.

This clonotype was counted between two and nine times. The CDR3 here is CASSLSMLNTGELFF. The CDR3 region has the DNA TGCGCCAGCAGCTTGTCAATGCTTAACACCGGGGAGCTGTTTTTT. The rearrangement links TRBV5-1 to TRBJ2-2, with no clear D. Trimming cost V 1 base and J 2 bases, with 9 bases left between them. The CDR3 is 15 residues long. Germline CDR1 SGHRS, CDR2 YFSETQ.

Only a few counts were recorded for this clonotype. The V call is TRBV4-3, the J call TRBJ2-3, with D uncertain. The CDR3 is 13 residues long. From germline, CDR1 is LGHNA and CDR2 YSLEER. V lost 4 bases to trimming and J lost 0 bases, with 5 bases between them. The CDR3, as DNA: TGCGCCAGCAGCCCTACTAGCACAGATACGCAGTATTTT. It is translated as CASSPTSTDTQYF.

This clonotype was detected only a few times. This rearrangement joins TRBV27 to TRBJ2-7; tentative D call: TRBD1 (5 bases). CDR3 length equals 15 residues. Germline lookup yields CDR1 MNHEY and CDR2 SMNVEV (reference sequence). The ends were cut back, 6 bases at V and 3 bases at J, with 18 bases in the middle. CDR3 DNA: TGTGCCAGCAGGACCGTTTCGACAGCCTACTACGAGCAGTACTTC. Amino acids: CASRTVSTAYYEQYF.